The clone carrying this TCR beta chain was seen more than once but under ten times. Its antigen is not known. With 2 bases removed from V and 0 bases from J, the gap between germline ends came to 5 bases. CDR1 and CDR2 (germline): GTSNPN, SVGIG (reference sequence). This CDR3 is built from 13 residues. The source of the sample is a study of T cells after yellow fever vaccination. As TCR cDNA was made by 5'RACE template switching, a universal primer site and UMIs were added. TCRdb ran MiXCR on the 5' RACE reads and lists one entry per CDR3 protein. The repertoire holds 500,000 to 650,000 distinct CDR3 sequences, with approximately 13% as singletons. Study-wide results and caveats: It was a small share of clonotypes that appeared in both CD4 and CD8 compartments.

The chain recombines TRBV30 with TRBJ1-5; D is unresolved. Sequenced here: PBMCs, sampled on the day of the yellow fever booster vaccination. The sequence derives from a man in his thirties or forties who received the YFV17D yellow fever vaccine. CDR3 amino acids: CAWSRYSNQPQHF. CDR3 in DNA: TGTGCCTGGAGTCGGTATAGCAATCAGCCCCAGCATTTT. The variable domain in full, completed from reference TRBV30 and TRBJ1-5, reads SQTIHQWPATLVQPVGSPLSLECTVEGTSNPNLYWYRQAAGRGLQLLFYSVGIGQISSEVPQNLSASRPQDRQFILSSKKLLLSDSGFYLCAWSRYSNQPQHFGDGTRLSIL.